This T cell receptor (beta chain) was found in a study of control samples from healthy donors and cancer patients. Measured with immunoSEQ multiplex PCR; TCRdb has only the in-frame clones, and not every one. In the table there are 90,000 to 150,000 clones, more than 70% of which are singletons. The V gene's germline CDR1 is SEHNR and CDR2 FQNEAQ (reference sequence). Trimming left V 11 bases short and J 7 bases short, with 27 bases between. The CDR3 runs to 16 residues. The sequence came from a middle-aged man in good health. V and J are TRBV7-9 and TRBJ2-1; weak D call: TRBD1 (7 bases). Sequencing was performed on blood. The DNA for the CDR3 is TGTGCCGTCAGGGGGGCCGAACAGAACCCGAGGAATGAGCAGTTCTTC. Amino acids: CAVRGAEQNPRNEQFF.